Described below is a single T cell receptor (beta chain) sequence and its context. In every case, the donor was a healthy Caucasian. The CDR3 spans 20 residues. The V segment lost 2 bases and the J segment 0 bases; nucleotides outside the gene matches: 14. Germline assignment: CDR1 MRHNA and CDR2 SNTAGT. From the 5' RACE reads, TCRdb called clonotypes with MiXCR, one entry per CDR3 protein. The table shows approximately 530,000 distinct CDR3 sequences, with 20% to 25% occurring only once. The entry originates in a study of identical twins. Separately, the same data were catalogued under a study of yellow fever vaccine responses in identical twins. Turning to that study: Convergence reportedly seemed to mark part of the twins' vaccine T cell response, with personalization marking the rest.

Sequenced: CD4+ T cells sorted from blood. This clonotype was sampled from a woman between 18 and 30 years old in good health. J is TRBJ2-3 and V is TRBV6-4; TRBD2 matches 10 bases. In DNA form, the CDR3 reads TGTGCCAGCAGTGACCTACAGCGGGGGGGCCTGGTGACTAGCACAGATACGCAGTATTTT. Protein sequence: CASSDLQRGGLVTSTDTQYF.